These T cell receptor beta chains were read from a single sample in a study of blood T cell repertoires in COVID-19. TCRdb's copy holds only in-frame clones and misses some; the assay was immunoSEQ multiplex PCR. This sample has about 150,000 clones, with about four fifths found just once. The specimen sequenced was peripheral blood. All receptors come from a man between 65 and 85 years old with active or convalescent COVID-19. Each CDR3 is given with its conserved first and last residue. Fields, in order: J gene, D gene, clone size, V gene, CDR3 protein, CDR3 DNA. The D gene is left open where the match is weak. The size entry is marked missing in some rows and otherwise reads once, few, many or a size class.

J gene: TRBJ2-2
D gene: -
clone size: few
V gene: TRBV5-1
CDR3 protein: CASSLVQGGTGELFF
CDR3 DNA: TGCGCCAGCAGCTTGGTGCAGGGTGGCACCGGGGAGCTGTTTTTT

J gene: TRBJ1-1
D gene: -
clone size: -
V gene: TRBV6-4
CDR3 protein: CASSEQGMNTEAFF
CDR3 DNA: TGTGCCAGCAGTGAACAGGGCATGAACACTGAAGCTTTCTTT

J gene: TRBJ1-4
D gene: -
clone size: few
V gene: TRBV6-2/TRBV6-3
CDR3 protein: CASSYSGALNEKLFF
CDR3 DNA: TGTGCCAGCAGTTACAGCGGAGCCCTTAATGAAAAACTGTTTTTT

J gene: TRBJ2-2
D gene: TRBD1
clone size: -
V gene: TRBV18
CDR3 protein: CASSQDRDTGELFF
CDR3 DNA: TGTGCCAGCTCACAGGACAGGGACACCGGGGAGCTGTTTTTT

J gene: TRBJ1-1
D gene: -
clone size: -
V gene: TRBV6-1
CDR3 protein: CASSEKRSMNTEAFF
CDR3 DNA: TGTGCCAGCAGTGAAAAACGGAGTATGAACACTGAAGCTTTCTTT

J gene: TRBJ2-2
D gene: TRBD1
clone size: -
V gene: TRBV6-2/TRBV6-3
CDR3 protein: CASSETGTGSGELFF
CDR3 DNA: TGTGCCAGCAGTGAGACCGGGACAGGGTCCGGGGAGCTGTTTTTT

J gene: TRBJ1-5
D gene: -
clone size: -
V gene: TRBV6-2/TRBV6-3
CDR3 protein: CASSPTADSNQPQHF
CDR3 DNA: TGTGCCAGCAGCCCGACAGCCGATAGCAATCAGCCCCAGCATTTT

J gene: TRBJ2-7
D gene: TRBD2
clone size: -
V gene: TRBV7-6
CDR3 protein: CASSPGLAGGKGAHEQYF
CDR3 DNA: TGTGCCAGCAGCCCTGGACTAGCGGGAGGCAAAGGGGCCCACGAGCAGTACTTC

J gene: TRBJ2-6
D gene: -
clone size: -
V gene: TRBV27
CDR3 protein: CASSPTLSGANVLTF
CDR3 DNA: TGTGCCAGCAGTCCCACCCTATCTGGGGCCAACGTCCTGACTTTC

J gene: TRBJ2-7
D gene: TRBD1
clone size: -
V gene: TRBV12-3/TRBV12-4
CDR3 protein: CASSRDRGYEQYF
CDR3 DNA: TGTGCCAGCAGCAGGGACAGGGGCTACGAGCAGTACTTC

J gene: TRBJ2-7
D gene: TRBD1
clone size: -
V gene: TRBV7-8
CDR3 protein: CASSYDRAGEQYF
CDR3 DNA: TGTGCCAGCAGCTATGACAGGGCAGGAGAGCAGTACTTC

J gene: TRBJ2-1
D gene: -
clone size: -
V gene: TRBV29-1
CDR3 protein: CSVGGPVNNEQFF
CDR3 DNA: TGCAGCGTTGGAGGGCCAGTCAACAATGAGCAGTTCTTC

J gene: TRBJ1-5
D gene: -
clone size: once
V gene: TRBV2
CDR3 protein: CASRRGGYNQPQHF
CDR3 DNA: TGTGCCAGCAGGCGGGGGGGTTACAATCAGCCCCAGCATTTT

J gene: TRBJ2-7
D gene: TRBD2
clone size: -
V gene: TRBV4-3
CDR3 protein: CASSQYPSGYEQYF
CDR3 DNA: TGCGCCAGCAGCCAGTATCCTAGCGGCTACGAGCAGTACTTC

J gene: TRBJ1-1
D gene: -
clone size: few
V gene: TRBV18
CDR3 protein: CASSPDTFMNTEAFF
CDR3 DNA: TGTGCCAGCTCACCAGACACTTTCATGAACACTGAAGCTTTCTTT

J gene: TRBJ2-7
D gene: -
clone size: -
V gene: TRBV14
CDR3 protein: CASSQVLLSNEQYF
CDR3 DNA: TGTGCCAGCAGCCAAGTGTTGCTATCGAACGAGCAGTACTTC

J gene: TRBJ1-1
D gene: TRBD1
clone size: -
V gene: TRBV29-1
CDR3 protein: CSVDYAGGLEAFF
CDR3 DNA: TGCAGCGTTGATTATGCAGGGGGCCTGGAAGCTTTCTTT

J gene: TRBJ1-5
D gene: -
clone size: -
V gene: TRBV30
CDR3 protein: CAWRAGGNQPQHF
CDR3 DNA: TGTGCCTGGAGGGCAGGGGGCAATCAGCCCCAGCATTTT

J gene: TRBJ2-7
D gene: -
clone size: -
V gene: TRBV6-2/TRBV6-3
CDR3 protein: CASSYPLRAGSISYEQYF
CDR3 DNA: TGTGCCAGCAGTTACCCCTTGAGAGCAGGATCCATCTCCTACGAGCAGTACTTC

J gene: TRBJ2-2
D gene: -
clone size: -
V gene: TRBV18
CDR3 protein: CASSPLGAGELFF
CDR3 DNA: TGTGCCAGCTCACCATTAGGGGCCGGGGAGCTGTTTTTT

J gene: TRBJ1-6
D gene: -
clone size: -
V gene: TRBV19
CDR3 protein: CASSTMTVPNSPLHF
CDR3 DNA: TGTGCCAGTAGTACAATGACAGTTCCTAATTCACCCCTCCACTTT

J gene: TRBJ1-2
D gene: -
clone size: many
V gene: TRBV27
CDR3 protein: CASSGLGGYGYTF
CDR3 DNA: TGTGCCAGCAGTGGTCTTGGAGGCTATGGCTACACCTTC

J gene: TRBJ1-2
D gene: -
clone size: -
V gene: TRBV15
CDR3 protein: CATREGGDYGYTF
CDR3 DNA: TGTGCCACCAGGGAAGGGGGGGACTATGGCTACACCTTC

J gene: TRBJ1-5
D gene: -
clone size: -
V gene: TRBV6-5
CDR3 protein: CASKKQGQGNQPQHF
CDR3 DNA: TGTGCCAGCAAGAAACAGGGTCAGGGCAATCAGCCCCAGCATTTT

J gene: TRBJ2-1
D gene: TRBD2
clone size: once
V gene: TRBV5-1
CDR3 protein: CASSLMGLAGSYNEQFF
CDR3 DNA: TGCGCCAGCAGCCTAATGGGACTAGCGGGCTCCTACAATGAGCAGTTCTTC

J gene: TRBJ1-1
D gene: TRBD1
clone size: -
V gene: TRBV5-6
CDR3 protein: CASSWGTGESEAFF
CDR3 DNA: TGTGCCAGCAGCTGGGGGACAGGGGAATCTGAAGCTTTCTTT

J gene: TRBJ2-6
D gene: -
clone size: -
V gene: TRBV4-1
CDR3 protein: CASSQDFRKGISSGANVLTF
CDR3 DNA: TGCGCCAGCAGCCAAGATTTTCGGAAGGGGATAAGCTCTGGGGCCAACGTCCTGACTTTC

J gene: TRBJ1-2
D gene: TRBD1
clone size: once
V gene: TRBV11-2
CDR3 protein: CASSYRGHHNYGYTF
CDR3 DNA: TGTGCCAGCAGCTACAGGGGGCACCACAACTATGGCTACACCTTC

J gene: TRBJ1-2
D gene: -
clone size: -
V gene: TRBV9
CDR3 protein: CASSGRTSHGYTF
CDR3 DNA: TGTGCCAGCAGCGGACGGACATCCCATGGCTACACCTTC

J gene: TRBJ2-2
D gene: TRBD1
clone size: -
V gene: TRBV5-8
CDR3 protein: CASSLDGTGVRTGELFF
CDR3 DNA: TGTGCCAGCAGCTTGGACGGGACAGGGGTTCGCACCGGGGAGCTGTTTTTT

J gene: TRBJ2-5
D gene: TRBD1
clone size: -
V gene: TRBV18
CDR3 protein: CASSPTGGETQYF
CDR3 DNA: TGTGCCAGCTCACCGACAGGGGGAGAGACCCAGTACTTC

J gene: TRBJ2-1
D gene: TRBD1
clone size: -
V gene: TRBV7-9
CDR3 protein: CASKGTASYNEQFF
CDR3 DNA: TGTGCCAGCAAAGGGACAGCCTCTTACAATGAGCAGTTCTTC

J gene: TRBJ1-1
D gene: -
clone size: once
V gene: TRBV5-1
CDR3 protein: CASSRTANTEAFF
CDR3 DNA: TGCGCCAGCTCTAGGACAGCGAACACTGAAGCTTTCTTT

J gene: TRBJ1-4
D gene: -
clone size: -
V gene: TRBV30
CDR3 protein: CAWSGGGNNEKLFF
CDR3 DNA: TGTGCCTGGAGTGGAGGAGGAAATAATGAAAAACTGTTTTTT

J gene: TRBJ1-5
D gene: -
clone size: -
V gene: TRBV10-2
CDR3 protein: CASRAGGGPNQPQHF
CDR3 DNA: TGCGCCAGCAGGGCGGGCGGGGGACCGAATCAGCCCCAGCATTTT

J gene: TRBJ2-7
D gene: TRBD1
clone size: -
V gene: TRBV6-5
CDR3 protein: CASSYEQGAWYEQYF
CDR3 DNA: TGTGCCAGCAGTTACGAACAGGGGGCTTGGTACGAGCAGTACTTC

J gene: TRBJ2-7
D gene: -
clone size: -
V gene: TRBV7-6
CDR3 protein: CASSLGGGEQYF
CDR3 DNA: TGTGCCAGCAGCTTAGGTGGCGGCGAGCAGTACTTC

J gene: TRBJ2-1
D gene: TRBD2
clone size: -
V gene: TRBV20-1
CDR3 protein: CSASRGLAGGGYNEQFF
CDR3 DNA: TGCAGTGCTAGTCGCGGACTAGCGGGAGGAGGGTACAATGAGCAGTTCTTC

J gene: TRBJ2-1
D gene: TRBD2
clone size: -
V gene: TRBV20-1
CDR3 protein: CSASGLAGAYNEQFF
CDR3 DNA: TGCAGTGCTAGTGGACTAGCGGGAGCCTACAATGAGCAGTTCTTC

J gene: TRBJ2-5
D gene: -
clone size: -
V gene: TRBV15
CDR3 protein: CATSSRAAGTQYF
CDR3 DNA: TGTGCCACCAGCTCCCGGGCGGCGGGGACCCAGTACTTC

J gene: TRBJ2-2
D gene: TRBD1
clone size: -
V gene: TRBV11-2
CDR3 protein: CASSGRGTGVGELFF
CDR3 DNA: TGTGCCAGCAGCGGCAGGGGGACAGGGGTCGGGGAGCTGTTTTTT

J gene: TRBJ1-2
D gene: TRBD1
clone size: -
V gene: TRBV29-1
CDR3 protein: CSVDRGDYGYTF
CDR3 DNA: TGCAGCGTAGACAGGGGGGACTATGGCTACACCTTC

J gene: TRBJ1-5
D gene: -
clone size: -
V gene: TRBV5-8
CDR3 protein: CASSLGRLLNQPQHF
CDR3 DNA: TGTGCCAGCAGCTTGGGCAGGCTCCTCAATCAGCCCCAGCATTTT

J gene: TRBJ1-5
D gene: -
clone size: -
V gene: TRBV27
CDR3 protein: CASSFLSSNQPQHF
CDR3 DNA: TGTGCCAGCAGTTTCCTTAGTAGCAATCAGCCCCAGCATTTT

J gene: TRBJ1-5
D gene: -
clone size: -
V gene: TRBV28
CDR3 protein: CASSPSGTTVSNQPQHF
CDR3 DNA: TGTGCCAGCAGCCCTTCCGGGACAACAGTTAGCAATCAGCCCCAGCATTTT

J gene: TRBJ1-1
D gene: TRBD1
clone size: -
V gene: TRBV18
CDR3 protein: CASSPRGTGTSTEAFF
CDR3 DNA: TGTGCCAGCTCTCCACGCGGGACAGGGACAAGCACTGAAGCTTTCTTT

J gene: TRBJ2-1
D gene: TRBD1
clone size: -
V gene: TRBV7-6
CDR3 protein: CASSLRDSQRDEQFF
CDR3 DNA: TGTGCCAGCAGCTTGAGGGACAGTCAAAGGGATGAGCAGTTCTTC

J gene: TRBJ2-1
D gene: TRBD2
clone size: -
V gene: TRBV20-1
CDR3 protein: CSASGSLAGADEQFF
CDR3 DNA: TGCAGTGCTAGTGGGTCACTAGCGGGAGCGGATGAGCAGTTCTTC

J gene: TRBJ1-2
D gene: TRBD1
clone size: -
V gene: TRBV6-5
CDR3 protein: CASRRTGWVYTF
CDR3 DNA: TGTGCCAGCAGACGGACAGGGTGGGTCTACACCTTC